Described below is a single T cell receptor (beta chain) sequence and its context. Its antigen remains undetermined. The input lacks base qualities; no much larger clone sits a single base away. The CDR3 holds 15 amino acids from the cysteine to the phenylalanine. The read is trimmed to its CDR3 DNA, 45 bases read in frame from base 1. V ends up 5 bases short and J 8 bases short, with an unmatched junction base count of 9. Based on the germline V gene, the CDR1 and CDR2 sequences are SGHVS and FQNEAQ. One collaborating source in Seattle enrolled patients while the patients were actively infected and followed the patients over time throughout the course of disease. Whole blood was collected in K2EDTA tubes by collaborating institutions according to the institutions' own protocols. For TCRbeta analysis, collaborators shipped samples as frozen whole blood, isolated PBMCs, or DNA extracted from either of those sample types.

This specimen comes from a study of blood T cell repertoires in COVID-19 (dated by TCRdb to the early 2020s). Concerning the study at large: Collaborator samples came from the United States, Italy and Spain and covered acute and convalescent phases of COVID-19. Where available, HLA class I and class II types were obtained from metadata supplied by the sample provider rather than from assay-based typing. Nearly every sample came with metadata listing a de-identified subject ID, COVID-19 status, age in years and sex. The repertoires were made available in a free public database intended to serve as a resource for research on the immune response to SARS-CoV-2. Deeply sampled blood TCRbeta repertoires from subjects exposed to, actively infected with, or recovered from COVID-19 were included in the dataset. The prospective study material was composed of cDNA or gDNA derived from T cells, B-cell-depleted T cells, or PBMCs. Samples were obtained from the ongoing ImmuneRACE study (first 160 participants) and from 1,254 subjects provided by 6 global collaborators.

Overall study outcomes, separate from this receptor: Clinical and demographic metadata were provided uncurated, with the amount varying by source and participant.

TCRbeta CDR3 regions were amplified from genomic DNA by means of the immunoSEQ Assay, a bias-controlled multiplex PCR. As for how the authors treated the data: Within the assay, amplification of reference gene primers was used to estimate how many nucleated cells each sample contained. To quantify the absolute abundance of each unique TCRbeta CDR3 rearrangement, sequence reads were collapsed and filtered. Productive Simpson clonality was computed per sample as the square root of Simpson's diversity index over productive rearrangements. TCRdb holds this immuneACCESS table with in-frame rearrangements only. Some clones are missing; in checked studies, unresolved V genes explain under half, and the rest has no known cause. V and J calls and clone size are copied from that table; D and trimming were computed from the DNA. Counted in this sample were 250,000 to 350,000 clones; about nine tenths of them appeared once. The top ten constitute just under 6.5% of the sample.

The receptor comes from a woman between 50 and 59 years old with COVID-19, enrolled during active disease. Recombination linked TRBV7-8 to TRBJ2-1, with 10 bases in between that match TRBD1. The material sequenced was peripheral blood. At the DNA level, the sequence is TGTGCCAGCAGCCCCCGACAGGGGGCGGTGGATGAGCAGTTCTTC. It translates to CASSPRQGAVDEQFF.